This TCR beta chain was identified in a study of blood T cell repertoires in COVID-19. Overall study: Whether acute or convalescent, the COVID-19 samples came from the United States, Italy and Spain. T cells, B-cell-depleted T cells, or PBMCs provided the cDNA or gDNA that served as material.

Per the original data handling: The assay estimated nucleated cells by amplifying reference gene primers. The protocol was immunoSEQ multiplex PCR, while the TCRdb copy is restricted to in-frame clones and leaves out a portion. V, J and clone size are those of that table, while D and trimming were read from the DNA. The sample records about 190,000 clones, approximately 78% being singletons. Germline V gives CDR1 LGHDT, CDR2 YNNKEL (reference sequence). The CDR3 sequence is 12 residues long. V was pared by 4 bases and J by 5 bases, with 8 bases between. This receptor was obtained from a woman at least 80 years old with active or convalescent COVID-19. The rearrangement joins TRBV3-1 (or the pseudogene TRBV3-2) to TRBJ1-1, with D tentatively TRBD1 (6 bases). Sequenced input: peripheral blood. In nucleotides, the CDR3 is TGTGCCAGCAGCCGGGGGCGGACTGAAGCTTTCTTT. Translation: CASSRGRTEAFF.